This TCR beta chain came from a study of CD8 T cells in Susac syndrome. Random hexamers primed reverse transcription of about 0.5 to 1 ug RNA. TCRdb recomputed calls from the immunoSEQ multiplex PCR reads with MiXCR, one row per CDR3 protein. The top ten clones hold roughly 0.21% of a sample with approximately 300,000 distinct CDR3 sequences, approximately 85% of them seen once. The CDR3 sequence is 16 residues long. Germline-derived CDR1 and CDR2 are SGHAT and FQNNGV. V lost 1 base and J lost 3; bases outside the gene matches: 6. The gene calls are TRBV11-2 and TRBJ2-1, with 7 bases fitting TRBD2. The TCR was taken from a human donor with multiple sclerosis. Sequencing input: CD8+ T cells from PBMCs. CDR3 protein: CASSLASSGYYNEQFF. For the CDR3, the DNA is TGTGCCAGCAGCTTAGCTTCTAGCGGATACTACAATGAGCAGTTCTTC.